The entry below describes one T cell receptor (beta chain). Its antigen is currently unknown. This entry comes from a study of vaccination effects on CD4 cells after COVID-19. On the study more broadly: Median timing of post-vaccine samples was 72 days after the second dose.

Unmatched junction bases numbered 8, after V lost 0 bases and J lost 6 bases. The CDR3 sequence is 16 residues long. CDR1 MNHEY and CDR2 SVGAGI come from the germline V gene. The table came from immunoSEQ multiplex PCR; TCRdb's copy has only in-frame clones and leaves some out. This sample has around 25,000 clones, with over 75% found just once. ViraFEST used viral peptide pools to expand antigen-specific CD4+ T cells before sequencing. Following 10 days of culture, CD4+ T cells were isolated. Each participant was administered two doses of either the BNT162b2 or the mRNA-1273 vaccine. A few million PBMC were placed in each well, which was supplemented with approximately 9.7 IU/ml IL-2 and 10 ug/ml peptides. Half-medium exchanges with IL-2 medium took place on days 3 and 7.

The genes are TRBV6-5 and TRBJ1-2, with 9 bases fitting TRBD1. The receptor was isolated from a human donor who received a COVID-19 vaccine. Some clones in this sample may be carry-over from other donors' samples. The sample was CD4+ T cells from PBMCs cultured with SARS-CoV-2 spike peptides, taken after COVID-19 vaccination. CDR3: CASSYSAVRTGDGYTF. CDR3 coding DNA: TGTGCCAGCAGTTACTCGGCCGTCCGGACAGGGGATGGCTACACCTTC.